The sequence of this T cell receptor beta chain was determined in a study of T cells after posttransplantation cyclophosphamide. The CDR3 has 16 amino acids. The trim removed 3 bases at V and 0 bases at J, leaving 5 bases unmatched. Per germline, CDR1 SGDLS and CDR2 YYNGEE. Busulfan-fludarabine conditioning, marrow transplant, and cyclophosphamide on days +3 and +4 were administered. This table comes from immunoSEQ multiplex PCR, and its TCRdb copy is limited to in-frame clones, with some not included. In the table there are about 42,000 clones, around 90% of which are singletons. The genes are TRBV9 and TRBJ2-3; 9 bases fit TRBD2. The specimen was PBMCs, collected less than 70 days after allogeneic stem cell transplant with posttransplant cyclophosphamide. The clonotype comes from a male patient over 55 who received an allogeneic stem cell transplant from a related donor and was CMV-positive. Some T cells may be the graft donor's. The CDR3 region is CASSAQRGASTDTQYF. CDR3 DNA: TGTGCCAGCAGCGCCCAGCGGGGGGCCAGCACAGATACGCAGTATTTT.